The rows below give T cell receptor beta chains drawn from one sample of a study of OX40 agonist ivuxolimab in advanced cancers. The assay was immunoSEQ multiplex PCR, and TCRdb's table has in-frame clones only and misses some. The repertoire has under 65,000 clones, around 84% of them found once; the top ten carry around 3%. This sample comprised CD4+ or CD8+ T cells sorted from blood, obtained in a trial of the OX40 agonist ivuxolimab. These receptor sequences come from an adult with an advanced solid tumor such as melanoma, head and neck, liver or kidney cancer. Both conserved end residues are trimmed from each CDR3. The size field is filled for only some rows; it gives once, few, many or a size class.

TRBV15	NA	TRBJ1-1	ATSRDQGYIAF
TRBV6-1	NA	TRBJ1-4	ASSQSTNEKLF
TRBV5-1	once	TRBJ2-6	ASSLVGQAGANVLT
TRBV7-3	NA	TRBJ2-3	ASSLNGLATADTQY
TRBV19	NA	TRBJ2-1	ASSKVGAGGSNEQF
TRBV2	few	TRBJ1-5	ASSKDPQGNQPQH
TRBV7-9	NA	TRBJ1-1	ASSLAWGEKWAF
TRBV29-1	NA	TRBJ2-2	SVHGSNTGELF
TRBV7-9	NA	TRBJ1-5	ASSSRQQPQH
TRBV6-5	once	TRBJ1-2	ASRYNRGYT
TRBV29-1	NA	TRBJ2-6	SVGVVSGANVLT
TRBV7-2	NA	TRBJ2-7	ASSLVATLPEQY
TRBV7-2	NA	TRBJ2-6	ASSLEGSSGANVLT
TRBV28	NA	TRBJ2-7	ASSLRGGTYEQY
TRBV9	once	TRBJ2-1	ASSVGDYNEQF
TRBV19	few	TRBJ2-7	ASSLAARTSGRNIPYEQY
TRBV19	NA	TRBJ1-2	ASRTGTNYGYT
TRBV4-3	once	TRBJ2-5	ASSQEGGGAGETQY
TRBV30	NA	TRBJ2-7	AWEQDRYEQY
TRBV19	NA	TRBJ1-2	ASSTRQGAEDGYT
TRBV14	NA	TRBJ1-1	ASSSAGEAF
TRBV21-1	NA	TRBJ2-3	ASSTRLAGSDTQY
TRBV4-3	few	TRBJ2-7	ASSPQGLAGHTSYEQY
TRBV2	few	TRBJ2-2	ASSGREYTGELF